This TCR beta chain was sequenced in a study of shared clonotypes between healthy human individuals. Some 30,000 T cell genomes, or around 0.2 ug DNA, went into the sorted-subset replicate PCRs. This table comes from immunoSEQ multiplex PCR, and its TCRdb copy is limited to in-frame clones, with some not included. Of 150,000 to 200,000 clones listed, approximately 95% are singletons. This CDR3 contains 16 residues. Germline V gives CDR1 SGHAT, CDR2 FQDESV (reference sequence). Sample: naive CD4+ T cells sorted from blood. The subset here: CD45RA+ positively selected. This sequence originates from a woman aged 25-40 years in good health. This chain connects TRBV11-1 to TRBJ2-5, with TRBD2 matching 11 bases. The better agreement between TRBJ2-7 and the DNA end casts doubt on the J call. CDR3 sequence reads: CASSTLAGGDSYEQYF. As DNA, the CDR3 is TGTGCCAGCAGCACGTTAGCGGGAGGGGACTCCTACGAGCAGTACTTC.